Presented here are 3 T cell receptor beta chains from one specimen sequenced in a study of cytomegalovirus exposure and HLA in healthy donors. This PCR relied on a set of 60 Vbeta primers and 13 Jbeta primers. Data came from immunoSEQ multiplex PCR; TCRdb stores just in-frame clones and leaves some out. This table holds about 150,000 clones, roughly 74% found once. Sequenced sample: PBMCs. The receptors stem from a man aged 18 to 29 in good health and CMV-seronegative.

The rearrangement joins TRBV2 to TRBJ1-1; D unclear. The CDR3 is made up of 13 amino acids. V was trimmed by 6 bases and J by 2 bases, leaving 10 bases between them. Germline V lookup: CDR1 SNHLY, CDR2 FYNNEI. CDR3 in amino acids: CASRFTPNTEAFF. CDR3 in DNA: TGTGCCAGCAGATTTACACCTAACACTGAAGCTTTCTTT. The variable domain in full, with the rest retrieved from reference TRBV2 and TRBJ1-1, is EPEVTQTPSHQVTQMGQEVILRCVPISNHLYFYWYRQILGQKVEFLVSFYNNEISEKSEIFDDQFSVERPDGSNFTLKIRSTKLEDSAMYFCASRFTPNTEAFFGQGTRLTVV.

This clone has just a few counts. This sequence joins TRBV5-1 and TRBJ2-3; D ambiguous. Per the germline V gene, CDR1 is SGHRS and CDR2 is YFSETQ. V lost 4 bases to trimming and J lost 5 bases, with 14 bases between them. The CDR3 spans 14 residues. In DNA, the CDR3 is TGCGCCAGCAGCCCAGACAAGGCTATAGATACGCAGTATTTT. This encodes CASSPDKAIDTQYF.

As to this clone: The germline gene is not matched at one end of the junction; a read error may be the cause. CDR3 residues: CASSPPTGDNYGHTF. DNA of the CDR3: TGTGCCAGCTCACCACCGACCGGGGACAACTATGGCCACACCTTC. The gene calls are TRBV18 and TRBJ1-2; a weak D match, TRBD1 (6 bases). The CDR3 consists of 15 residues. Germline V lookup: CDR1 KGHSH, CDR2 LQKENI.